A selection of T cell receptor beta chains follows, all from one sample in a study of regulatory T cells in long-lasting Graves disease. TCRdb passed the multiplex PCR reads through MiXCR, listing each CDR3 protein once. The top ten hold roughly 14% of the sample, which has about 240,000 distinct CDR3 sequences, roughly 21% seen once. The material sequenced was peripheral blood mononuclear cells (PBMCs), taken at new diagnosis, from a patient treated with antithyroid drugs. These TCRs come from a female donor with Graves disease. Both conserved end residues are part of each CDR3. Fields, in order: D gene, J gene, V gene, clone size, CDR3 DNA, CDR3 protein. D genes are given only for firm matches. Clone size is stated in some rows and not others, as once, few, many or a class when expanded.

>NA|TRBJ2-7|TRBV7-8|many
TGTGCCAGCAGCCCCGCCGGGACCCGGGGAACCGAGCAGTACTTC
CASSPAGTRGTEQYF
>NA|TRBJ2-7|TRBV6-2/TRBV6-3|NA
TGTGCCAGTGGGTGGGAGATCTACGAGCAGTACTTC
CASGWEIYEQYF
>TRBD2|TRBJ2-7|TRBV12-3/TRBV12-4|NA
TGTGCCAGCAGTACTAGCGGGATCAACGAGCAGTACTTC
CASSTSGINEQYF
>TRBD2|TRBJ2-2|TRBV28|many
TGTGCCAGCAGTTTAGGCGGGAGGGCCTCGAACACCGGGGAGCTGTTTTTT
CASSLGGRASNTGELFF
>NA|TRBJ2-1|TRBV3-1|many
TGTGCCAGCAGCCAAGATGTGAGGGAGCGGCAGTTCTTC
CASSQDVRERQFF
>TRBD1|TRBJ1-1|TRBV20-1|once
TGCAGTGCAGCCGGGACAGGGAGAGGTTCCGCTGAAGCTTTCTTT
CSAAGTGRGSAEAFF
>NA|TRBJ1-3|TRBV2|few
TGTGCCAGCTCACCACTTGGGACGGAAAACTCTGGAAACACCATATATTTT
CASSPLGTENSGNTIYF
>NA|TRBJ2-2|TRBV20-1|many
TGCAGTGTCGATACAGGGTCCCCATCTGGCACCGGGGAGCTGTTTTTT
CSVDTGSPSGTGELFF
>NA|TRBJ1-1|TRBV2|many
TGTGCCAGCAGTAACTCCGACATGAACACTGAAGCTTTCTTT
CASSNSDMNTEAFF
>NA|TRBJ1-2|TRBV7-3|many
TGTGCCAGCAGCTTAGCCGGCAGGTCCGCCGATGGCTACACCTTC
CASSLAGRSADGYTF
>NA|TRBJ1-1|TRBV7-9|many
TGTGCCAGCAGCTCCACGCAGGGTCTGAGGATGGGGGCTTTCTTT
CASSSTQGLRMGAFF
>NA|TRBJ2-2|TRBV30|many
TGTGCCTGGAGTAGGGGCGCCGGGGAGCTGTTTTTT
CAWSRGAGELFF
>NA|TRBJ1-1|TRBV18|NA
TGTGCCAGCTCACCGATTCGGGACACTGAAGCTTTCTTT
CASSPIRDTEAFF
>NA|TRBJ2-7|TRBV20-1|many
TGCAGTGCTAGAGATTTTCGGGGTGTCGAGCAGTACTTC
CSARDFRGVEQYF
>TRBD2|TRBJ2-1|TRBV10-2|NA
TGCGCCAGCAGCTCCGACCCATCTAGCGGGGGGGCCCGGGAGCAGTTCTTC
CASSSDPSSGGAREQFF
>NA|TRBJ1-1|TRBV2|many
TGTGCCAGCACGCGTAAAGGTGGGGACACTGAAGCTTTCTTT
CASTRKGGDTEAFF
>NA|TRBJ1-5|TRBV28|many
TGTGCCAGCAGTTCCGTTTTCGGAGATACAGGGAGCAATCAGCCCCAGCATTTT
CASSSVFGDTGSNQPQHF
>TRBD2|TRBJ2-3|TRBV24-1|many
TGTGCCACCAGTGATCGTTTCCCTAGCGGGGGGGCCTTGGTAACGCAGTATTTT
CATSDRFPSGGALVTQYF